This T cell receptor (beta chain) was sequenced during a study of blood T cell repertoires in COVID-19. Turning to the study itself: T cells, B-cell-depleted T cells, or PBMCs supplied cDNA or gDNA.

As handled by the study authors: The authors estimated nucleated cell counts from reference gene primer amplification. Profiling relied on immunoSEQ multiplex PCR, and the TCRdb table lists in-frame clones only, not all of them. That table gives V, J and clone size, and the DNA gave D and trimming. Of roughly 120,000 clones detected, 75% to 90% appear once; the ten largest clones hold 18%. This clone was seen only once. The CDR3 extends over 15 amino acids. V was clipped by 8 bases and J by 6 bases, with 17 bases between them. Germline V gives CDR1 MRHNA, CDR2 SNTAGT. This clonotype was obtained from a woman aged 55-69 years with acute or convalescent COVID-19. The gene calls are TRBV6-4 and TRBJ1-6, with D possibly matching TRBD1 (5 bases). Source material: peripheral blood. CDR3 coding DNA: TGTGCCAGCGGGGCTCGGGTCTTGGCTAATTCACCCCTCCACTTT. This encodes CASGARVLANSPLHF.